This passage covers 5 T cell receptor beta chains from one sample sequenced in a study of OX40 agonist ivuxolimab in advanced cancers. Sequenced by immunoSEQ multiplex PCR; TCRdb stores in-frame clones only, minus some. The sample lists tens of thousands of clones, approximately 80% occurring once. The source was CD4+ or CD8+ T cells sorted from blood, collected in a trial of the OX40 agonist ivuxolimab. Receptors originate from an adult with an advanced solid tumor such as melanoma, head and neck, liver or kidney cancer.

The chain carries TRBV4-2 and TRBJ1-1; a weak D match, TRBD1 (5 bases). V was cut by 1 base and J by 0 bases, with 9 bases left in between. Germline values: CDR1 LGHNA, CDR2 YNFKEQ. The CDR3 sequence is 15 residues long. This chain's CDR3 is CASSQAKTVNTEAFF. As DNA, the CDR3 is TGTGCCAGCAGCCAAGCAAAGACAGTGAACACTGAAGCTTTCTTT.

The chain combines TRBV11-3 with TRBJ2-5, with D possibly TRBD2 on 5 matching bases. This CDR3 comprises 14 residues. The germline V gene has CDR1 SGHNT and CDR2 YENEEA. Trimming shortened V by 6 bases and J by 0 bases, and 11 bases separated the two germline ends. The DNA of the CDR3 is TGTGCCAGCAGAAAGGACTGGTACCAAGAGACCCAGTACTTC. Amino acid sequence: CASRKDWYQETQYF.

J is TRBJ2-5 and V is TRBV18; D possibly corresponds to TRBD1 (5 bases). Trimming took off 4 bases at V and 4 bases at J, with 16 bases between the two ends. This CDR3 is 15 amino acids long. Looked up from germline, CDR1 is KGHSH and CDR2 is LQKENI. CDR3 in DNA: TGTGCCAGCTCACTTTTATTCAGGGTCCCAGAGACCCAGTACTTC. The encoded protein is CASSLLFRVPETQYF.

J is TRBJ2-3 and V is TRBV6-6; tentative D call: TRBD2 (6 bases). Germline V CDR1 and CDR2: MNHNY, SVGAGI (reference sequence). Between the trimmed V and J ends, which lost 6 bases and 0 bases, there was a span of 7 bases. The CDR3 has 13 amino acids. CDR3 in DNA: TGTGCCAGCAGGGGACTTAGCACAGATACGCAGTATTTT. Translation: CASRGLSTDTQYF.

The gene calls are TRBV15 and TRBJ1-2, with TRBD1 matching over 8 bases. Looked up from germline, CDR1 is LNHNV and CDR2 is YYDKDF (reference sequence). This CDR3 comprises 15 residues. After removal of 1 base from V and 8 bases from J, the junction contained 9 bases not matched to a gene. The CDR3 sequence: CATSRGGDRIGGYTF. The CDR3 DNA follows: TGTGCCACCAGCAGAGGGGGGGACAGGATCGGAGGCTACACCTTC. The full variable domain, rest sourced from reference TRBV15 and TRBJ1-2, is DAMVIQNPRYQVTQFGKPVTLSCSQTLNHNVMYWYQQKSSQAPKLLFHYYDKDFNNEADTPDNFQSRRPNTSFCFLDIRSPGLGDTAMYLCATSRGGDRIGGYTFGSGTRLTVV.